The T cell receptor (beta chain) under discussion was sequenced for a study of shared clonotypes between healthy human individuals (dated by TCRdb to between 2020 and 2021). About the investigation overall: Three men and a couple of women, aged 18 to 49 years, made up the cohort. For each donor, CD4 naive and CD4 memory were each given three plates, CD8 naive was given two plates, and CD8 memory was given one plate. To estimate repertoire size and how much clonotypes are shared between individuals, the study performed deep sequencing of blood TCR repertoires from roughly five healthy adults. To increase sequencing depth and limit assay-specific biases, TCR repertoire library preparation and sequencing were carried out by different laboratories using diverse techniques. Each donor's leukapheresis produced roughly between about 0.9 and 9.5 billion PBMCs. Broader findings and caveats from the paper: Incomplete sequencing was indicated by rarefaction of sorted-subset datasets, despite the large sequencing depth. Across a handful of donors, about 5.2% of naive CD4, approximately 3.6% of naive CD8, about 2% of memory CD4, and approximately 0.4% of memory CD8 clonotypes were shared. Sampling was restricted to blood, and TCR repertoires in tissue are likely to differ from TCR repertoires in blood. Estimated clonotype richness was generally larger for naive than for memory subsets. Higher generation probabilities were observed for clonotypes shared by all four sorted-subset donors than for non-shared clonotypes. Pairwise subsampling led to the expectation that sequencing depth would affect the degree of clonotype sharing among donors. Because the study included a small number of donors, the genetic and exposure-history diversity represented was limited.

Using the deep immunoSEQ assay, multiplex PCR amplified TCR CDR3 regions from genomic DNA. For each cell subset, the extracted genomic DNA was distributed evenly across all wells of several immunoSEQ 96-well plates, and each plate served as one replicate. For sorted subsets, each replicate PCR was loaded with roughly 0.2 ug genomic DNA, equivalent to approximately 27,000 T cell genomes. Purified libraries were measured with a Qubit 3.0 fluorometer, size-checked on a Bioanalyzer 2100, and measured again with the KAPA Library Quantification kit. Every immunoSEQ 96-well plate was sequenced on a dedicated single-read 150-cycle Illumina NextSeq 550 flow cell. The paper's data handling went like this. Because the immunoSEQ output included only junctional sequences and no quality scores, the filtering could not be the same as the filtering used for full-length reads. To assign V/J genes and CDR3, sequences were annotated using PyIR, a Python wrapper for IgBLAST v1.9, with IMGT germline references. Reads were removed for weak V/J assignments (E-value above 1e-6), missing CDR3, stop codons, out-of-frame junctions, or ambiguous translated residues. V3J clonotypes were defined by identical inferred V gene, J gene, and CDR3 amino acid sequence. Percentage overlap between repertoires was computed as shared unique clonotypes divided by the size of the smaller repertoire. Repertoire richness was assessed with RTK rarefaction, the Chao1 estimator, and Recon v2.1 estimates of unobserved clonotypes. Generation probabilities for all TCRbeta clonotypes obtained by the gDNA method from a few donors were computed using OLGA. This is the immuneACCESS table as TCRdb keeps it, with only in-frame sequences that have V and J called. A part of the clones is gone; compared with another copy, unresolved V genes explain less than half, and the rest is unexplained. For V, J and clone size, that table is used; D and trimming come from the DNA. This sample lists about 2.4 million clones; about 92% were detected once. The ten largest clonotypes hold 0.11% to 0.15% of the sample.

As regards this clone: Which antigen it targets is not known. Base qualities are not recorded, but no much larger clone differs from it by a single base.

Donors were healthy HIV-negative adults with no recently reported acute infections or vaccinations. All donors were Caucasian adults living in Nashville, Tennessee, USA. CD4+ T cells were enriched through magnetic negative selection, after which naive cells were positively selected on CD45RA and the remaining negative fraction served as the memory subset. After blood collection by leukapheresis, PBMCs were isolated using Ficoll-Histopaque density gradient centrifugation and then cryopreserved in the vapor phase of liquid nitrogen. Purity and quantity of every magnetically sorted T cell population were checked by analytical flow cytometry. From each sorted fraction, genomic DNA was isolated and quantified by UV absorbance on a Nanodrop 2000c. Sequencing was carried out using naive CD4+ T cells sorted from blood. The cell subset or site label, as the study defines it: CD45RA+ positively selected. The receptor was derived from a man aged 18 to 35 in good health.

The nucleotide sequence reads TGTGCCAGCAGTGAAGTATGGAGCTACGAGCAGTACTTC. This encodes CASSEVWSYEQYF. Here the chain combines TRBV2 and TRBJ2-7; the D gene is unclear. The CDR3, from cysteine to phenylalanine, totals 13 residues. Of the read, only the CDR3 DNA is kept; its 39 bases are in frame from base 1. CDR1 SNHLY and CDR2 FYNNEI are derived from the germline V gene. V is shortened by 1 base, J by 3 bases, and the region joining them spans 7 bases.